This TCR beta chain was obtained from a study of blood T cell repertoires in COVID-19 (dated by TCRdb to the early 2020s). Notes on the research overall: Samples from collaborators originated in the United States, Italy and Spain and spanned both the acute and convalescent phases of COVID-19. Subjects who had been exposed to COVID-19, were actively infected with it, or had recovered from it provided the deeply sampled blood TCRbeta repertoires that made up the dataset. Nearly every sample came with metadata listing a de-identified subject ID, COVID-19 status, age in years and sex. The repertoires were released in a freely available public database intended as a resource for research on the immune response to SARS-CoV-2. The samples were drawn from two sources: the first 160 participants of the ongoing ImmuneRACE study, and 1,000 to 1,500 subjects contributed by 6 global collaborators. The prospective study material was composed of cDNA or gDNA derived from T cells, B-cell-depleted T cells, or PBMCs. Where HLA class I and class II types were available, the types were taken from metadata supplied by the sample provider, not from assay-based typing. General findings and caveats noted by the study authors: The quantity of clinical and demographic metadata differed by source and by participant and was supplied without curation.

TCRbeta CDR3 regions were amplified from genomic DNA using the immunoSEQ Assay, a bias-controlled multiplex PCR. The paper's data handling went like this. Nucleated cell counts per sample were estimated from amplification of reference gene primers within the assay. To quantify the absolute abundance of each unique TCRbeta CDR3 rearrangement, sequence reads were collapsed and filtered. For each sample, productive Simpson clonality was calculated by taking the square root of Simpson's diversity index across productive rearrangements. Imported from immuneACCESS, the table was reduced by TCRdb to in-frame sequences with V and J called. These copies leave out some clones; in studies compared against another copy, an unresolved V gene accounts for under half, and the cause of the remainder is not known. Clonal size and the V and J genes are those of that table, whereas D and trimming came from the DNA. For this sample the table gives roughly 380,000 clones, of which roughly 86% were detected only once. The ten largest clonotypes hold approximately 1% of the sample.

This clone showed up just a few times. Its antigen is currently not known. Base qualities were left out, and no much larger clone turns up one base away. Enrolling through a virtual design, the prospective study's participants ranged in age from roughly 18 to 90 years and lived across roughly 24 United States geographic areas. In the prospective study, participants were assigned to cohorts based on the clinical history participants reported in a screening survey and a study questionnaire. A participant counted as exposed if, within 2 weeks of entering the study, that participant had been in contact with someone who had a PCR-confirmed or clinician-diagnosed COVID-19 case. Mobile phlebotomists in the prospective study collected whole blood, serum and a nasopharyngeal or oropharyngeal swab from every participant. Prospective study participants could optionally give additional blood draws and questionnaires over a roughly 2-month period. Prospective study blood samples were shipped either frozen or at room temperature before DNA extraction.

Clipping removes 6 bases from V and 7 bases from J, with 6 as the unmatched junction base count. The CDR3 goes from the cysteine to the phenylalanine over 12 residues. Of all the DNA, just the CDR3 is kept, 36 bases in frame from base 1. The sequence is built from TRBV12-3 or TRBV12-4 and TRBJ2-7; 7 nucleotides in the junction match TRBD1. Sequencing input: PBMCs or T cells enriched from blood (not recorded which). The TCR comes from a woman aged 25 to 45 who had been exposed to COVID-19. In nucleotides, the sequence is TGTGCCAGCAGAGAGGGGGCTGGGGAGCAGTACTTC. Its protein reads: CASREGAGEQYF.